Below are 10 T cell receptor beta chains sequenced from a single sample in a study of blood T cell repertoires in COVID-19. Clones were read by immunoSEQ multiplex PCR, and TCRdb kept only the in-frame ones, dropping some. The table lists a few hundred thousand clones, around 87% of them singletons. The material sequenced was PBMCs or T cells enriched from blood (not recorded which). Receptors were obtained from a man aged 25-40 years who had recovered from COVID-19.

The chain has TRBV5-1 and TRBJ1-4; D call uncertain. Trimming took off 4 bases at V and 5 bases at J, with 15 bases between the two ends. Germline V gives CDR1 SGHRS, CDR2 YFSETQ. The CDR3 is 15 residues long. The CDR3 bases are TGCGCCAGCAGCACGAATCTCGCCGGGAATGAAAAACTGTTTTTT. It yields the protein CASSTNLAGNEKLFF. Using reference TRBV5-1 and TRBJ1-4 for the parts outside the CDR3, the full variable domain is KAGVTQTPRYLIKTRGQQVTLSCSPISGHRSVSWYQQTPGQGLQFLFEYFSETQRNKGNFPGRFSGRQFSNSRSEMNVSTLELGDSALYLCASSTNLAGNEKLFFGSGTQLSVL.

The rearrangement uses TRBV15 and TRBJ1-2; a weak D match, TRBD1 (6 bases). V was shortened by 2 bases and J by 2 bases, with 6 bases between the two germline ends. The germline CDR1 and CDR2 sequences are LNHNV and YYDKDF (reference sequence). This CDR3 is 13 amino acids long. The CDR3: CATSRQGNYGYTF. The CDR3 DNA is TGTGCCACCAGCAGACAGGGGAACTATGGCTACACCTTC.

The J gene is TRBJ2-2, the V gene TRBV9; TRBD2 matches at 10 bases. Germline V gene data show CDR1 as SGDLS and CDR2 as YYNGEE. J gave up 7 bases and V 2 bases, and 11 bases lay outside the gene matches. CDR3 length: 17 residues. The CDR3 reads CASSVSGTSVRGGELFF. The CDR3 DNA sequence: TGTGCCAGCAGCGTCTCTGGGACTAGCGTCCGTGGCGGGGAGCTGTTTTTT.

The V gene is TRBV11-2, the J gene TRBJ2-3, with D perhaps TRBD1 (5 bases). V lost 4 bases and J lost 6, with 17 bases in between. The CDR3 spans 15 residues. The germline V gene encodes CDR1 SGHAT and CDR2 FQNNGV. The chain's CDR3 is CASSSGFQAMDTQYF. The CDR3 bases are TGTGCCAGCAGCTCAGGGTTTCAAGCGATGGATACGCAGTATTTT.

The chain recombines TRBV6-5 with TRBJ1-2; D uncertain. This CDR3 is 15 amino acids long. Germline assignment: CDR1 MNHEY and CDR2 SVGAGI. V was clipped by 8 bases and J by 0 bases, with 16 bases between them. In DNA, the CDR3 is TGTGCCAGCTCCCCGGCAGGCAGCCCTAACTATGGCTACACCTTC. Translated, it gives CASSPAGSPNYGYTF.

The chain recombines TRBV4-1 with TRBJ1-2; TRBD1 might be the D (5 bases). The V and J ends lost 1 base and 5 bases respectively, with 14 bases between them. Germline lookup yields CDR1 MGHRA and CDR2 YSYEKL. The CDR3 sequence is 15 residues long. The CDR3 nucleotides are TGCGCCAGCAGCCAAGTCGGCAGGGTAGGATATGGCTACACCTTC. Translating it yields CASSQVGRVGYGYTF.

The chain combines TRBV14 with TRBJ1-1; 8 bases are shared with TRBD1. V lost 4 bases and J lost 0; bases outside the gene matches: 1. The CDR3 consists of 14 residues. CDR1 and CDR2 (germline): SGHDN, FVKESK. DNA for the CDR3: TGTGCCAGCAGCCGACAGGGGATGAACACTGAAGCTTTCTTT. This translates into CASSRQGMNTEAFF. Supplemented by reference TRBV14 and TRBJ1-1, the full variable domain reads EAGVTQFPSHSVIEKGQTVTLRCDPISGHDNLYWYRRVMGKEIKFLLHFVKESKQDESGMPNNRFLAERTGGTYSTLKVQPAELEDSGVYFCASSRQGMNTEAFFGQGTRLTVV.

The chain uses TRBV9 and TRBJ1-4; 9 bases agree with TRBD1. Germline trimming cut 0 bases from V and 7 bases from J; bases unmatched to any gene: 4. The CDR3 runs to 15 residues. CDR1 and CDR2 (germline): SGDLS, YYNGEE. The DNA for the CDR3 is TGTGCCAGCAGCGTAGCCGGGACAGGGCGTGAAAAACTGTTTTTT. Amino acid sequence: CASSVAGTGREKLFF.

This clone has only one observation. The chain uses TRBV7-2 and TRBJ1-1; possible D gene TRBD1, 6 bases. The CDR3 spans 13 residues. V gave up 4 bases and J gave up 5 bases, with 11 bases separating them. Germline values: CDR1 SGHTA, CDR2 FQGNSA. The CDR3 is CASSSDRGTEAFF. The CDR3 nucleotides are TGTGCCAGCAGCTCGGACAGAGGTACTGAAGCTTTCTTT.

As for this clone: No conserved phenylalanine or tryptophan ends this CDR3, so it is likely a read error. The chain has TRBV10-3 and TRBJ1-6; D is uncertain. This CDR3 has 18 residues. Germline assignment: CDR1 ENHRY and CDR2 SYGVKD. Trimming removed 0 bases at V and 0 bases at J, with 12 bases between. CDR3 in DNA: TGTGCCATCAGTGAGTCGGGAGGGTTCGGCTCCTATAATTCACCCCTCCACCTT. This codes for CAISESGGFGSYNSPLHL.